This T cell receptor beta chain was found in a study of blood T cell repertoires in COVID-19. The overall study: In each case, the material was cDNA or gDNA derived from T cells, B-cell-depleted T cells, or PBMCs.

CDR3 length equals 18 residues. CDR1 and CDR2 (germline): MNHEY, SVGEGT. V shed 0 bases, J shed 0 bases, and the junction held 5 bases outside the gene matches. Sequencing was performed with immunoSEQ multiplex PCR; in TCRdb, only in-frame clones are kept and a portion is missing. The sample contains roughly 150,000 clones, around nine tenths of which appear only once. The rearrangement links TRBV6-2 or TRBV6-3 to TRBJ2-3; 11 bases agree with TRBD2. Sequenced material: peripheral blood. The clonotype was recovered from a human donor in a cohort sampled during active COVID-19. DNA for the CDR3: TGTGCCAGCAGTTACTCACTAGCGGGGGTAGCTAGCACAGATACGCAGTATTTT. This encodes CASSYSLAGVASTDTQYF.